This T cell receptor (beta chain) was identified in a study of cytomegalovirus exposure and HLA in healthy donors. Trimming left V 1 base short and J 2 bases short, with 19 bases between. The CDR3 is made up of 18 amino acids. Germline values: CDR1 SGHVS, CDR2 FNYEAQ. Primers for the PCR totalled 60 Vbeta and 13 Jbeta. The method was immunoSEQ multiplex PCR; TCRdb's version includes in-frame clones alone and lacks a portion of them. The sample yields fewer than 60,000 clones, around four fifths seen once. V usage is TRBV7-6 and J usage is TRBJ2-3, with D possibly being TRBD2 (6 bases). The source of this sequence is a man aged 50 or older in good health and CMV-seronegative. Specimen: PBMCs. CDR3 nucleotides: TGTGCCAGCAGCTTAGGCCGCTTGGCAGGGACTCACACAGATACGCAGTATTTT. The encoded protein is CASSLGRLAGTHTDTQYF. The full variable domain, completed using reference TRBV7-6 and TRBJ2-3, is GAGVSQSPRYKVTKRGQDVALRCDPISGHVSLYWYRQALGQGPEFLTYFNYEAQQDKSGLPNDRFSAERPEGSISTLTIQRTEQRDSAMYRCASSLGRLAGTHTDTQYFGPGTRLTVL.